The source of this T cell receptor beta chain is a study of T cell repertoires in cytomegalovirus infection. In the study overall: TCR beta signatures that were public indicated CMV infection and matching HLA type.

MiXCR, applied by TCRdb to the reads, yields one record per CDR3 protein. The sample contains approximately 600,000 distinct CDR3 sequences, about 40% of which appear only once. This clonotype was picked up a small number of times. What it binds is not known. The TCR comes from a human donor in good health (CMV status not recorded). Some clones in this sample may be carry-over from other donors' samples. The input for sequencing was cultured PBMCs, taken from culture after CMV antigen stimulation.

CDR3 nucleotide sequence: TGTGCCAGCAGTTGGCAGGAACGGCTCGGAGAGACCCAGTACTTC. This codes for CASSWQERLGETQYF. The chain combines TRBV6-2 or TRBV6-3 with TRBJ2-5, with unresolved D. Germline CDR1 and CDR2: MNHEY and SVGEGT. The V and J ends lost 4 bases and 4 bases respectively, with 16 bases between them. CDR3 length: 15 residues.